These 16 T cell receptor beta chains share one sample of origin, sequenced in a study of blood T cell repertoires in COVID-19. Repertoires were generated with immunoSEQ multiplex PCR, while TCRdb's copy carries only in-frame clones and drops some. Among about 24,000 clones listed, more than 75% were seen once. Sequenced material: peripheral blood. These receptors were obtained from a human donor with active COVID-19. The donor label of this sample is uncertain.

The chain recombines TRBV6-6 with TRBJ2-7; 10 bases line up with TRBD2. With 5 bases clipped from V and 2 bases from J, the junction kept 9 bases outside the gene matches. In germline, CDR1 is MNHNY, CDR2 SVGAGI (reference sequence). The CDR3 spans 16 residues. The CDR3 is CASSTRTSGPTYEQYF. The CDR3 DNA reads as TGTGCCAGCAGTACTAGGACTAGCGGTCCTACCTACGAGCAGTACTTC.

This clone was recorded a few times. The chain combines TRBV6-2 or TRBV6-3 with TRBJ2-5; 16 bases are a match to TRBD2. The CDR3 length is 18 residues. V dropped 5 bases and J dropped 4; count of bases not matched to a gene: 10. The germline gives CDR1 MNHEY, CDR2 SVGEGT. CDR3 coding DNA: TGTGCCAGCAGTGCACAGGGACTAGCGGGGGGGATGGCAGAGACCCAGTACTTC. This codes for CASSAQGLAGGMAETQYF.

The chain is built from TRBV19 and TRBJ1-2; 7 bases fit TRBD1. Germline V lookup: CDR1 LNHDA, CDR2 SQIVND (reference sequence). Trimming at V came to 4 bases and at J to 5 bases, leaving 7 bases not matched to a gene. The CDR3 is made up of 14 amino acids. DNA of the CDR3: TGTGCCAGTAGTAGCACCCGACAGGGATATGGCTACACCTTC. Translated, it gives CASSSTRQGYGYTF. Looking up the rest from reference TRBV19 and TRBJ1-2 gives the full variable domain: DGGITQSPKYLFRKEGQNVTLSCEQNLNHDAMYWYRQDPGQGLRLIYYSQIVNDFQKGDIAEGYSVSREKKESFPLTVTSAQKNPTAFYLCASSSTRQGYGYTFGSGTRLTVV.

This clone has just one count. Germline and junction disagree at one end, which may indicate a read error. V usage is TRBV7-9 and J usage is TRBJ2-7; 9 nucleotides agree with TRBD1. The V gene's germline CDR1 is SEHNR and CDR2 FQNEAQ (reference sequence). The CDR3 is made up of 13 amino acids. The CDR3 DNA sequence: TGTGCCAGCAGCCAGAATACCGGGACAGGGTTAGACTTC. Amino acids: CASSQNTGTGLDF. The full variable domain, rest sourced from reference TRBV7-9 and TRBJ2-7, is DTGVSQNPRHKITKRGQNVTFRCDPISEHNRLYWYRQTLGQGPEFLTYFQNEAQLEKSRLLSDRFSAERPKGSFSTLEIQRTEQGDSAMYLCASSQNTGTGLDFGPGTRLTVT.

This chain joins TRBV5-6 and TRBJ1-1, with a weak D call TRBD1 (5 bases). V lost 2 bases to trimming and J lost 4 bases, with 18 bases between them. Germline CDR1 and CDR2: SGHDT and YYEEEE. The CDR3 loop spans 16 amino acids. The chain's CDR3 is CASSFGGTTRPTEAFF. CDR3 DNA sequence: TGTGCCAGCAGCTTCGGCGGGACGACGAGGCCCACTGAAGCTTTCTTT. Variable domain in full (rest from reference TRBV5-6 and TRBJ1-1): DAGVTQSPTHLIKTRGQQVTLRCSPKSGHDTVSWYQQALGQGPQFIFQYYEEEERQRGNFPDRFSGHQFPNYSSELNVNALLLGDSALYLCASSFGGTTRPTEAFFGQGTRLTVV.

The rearrangement joins TRBV9 to TRBJ1-4, with TRBD1 matching 7 bases. Trimming removed 4 bases from V and 9 bases from J; junction bases left unmatched: 12. Germline V CDR1 and CDR2: SGDLS, YYNGEE. The length of the CDR3 is 15 residues. The CDR3 DNA sequence: TGTGCCAGCAGCACCCGCGGGACAGCCATGAAAAAACTGTTTTTT. Amino acids: CASSTRGTAMKKLFF. The complete variable domain, with remaining parts taken from reference TRBV9 and TRBJ1-4, reads DSGVTQTPKHLITATGQRVTLRCSPRSGDLSVYWYQQSLDQGLQFLIQYYNGEERAKGNILERFSAQQFPDLHSELNLSSLELGDSALYFCASSTRGTAMKKLFFGSGTQLSVL.

The chain combines TRBV2 with TRBJ2-7, with 9 bases lining up with TRBD1. Germline CDR1 SNHLY, CDR2 FYNNEI. The V segment lost 3 bases and the J segment 3 bases; nucleotides outside the gene matches: 3. This CDR3 is 14 amino acids long. CDR3 amino acids: CASSDEGQGYEQYF. CDR3 coding DNA: TGTGCCAGCAGTGACGAGGGACAGGGCTACGAGCAGTACTTC.

The gene calls are TRBV5-6 and TRBJ1-1; no definite D call. Germline V CDR1 and CDR2: SGHDT, YYEEEE. The CDR3 covers 13 residues. Trimming left V 2 bases short and J 7 bases short, with 12 bases between. The CDR3: CASSLPIHSEAFF. CDR3 coding DNA: TGTGCCAGCAGCTTACCGATCCACAGTGAAGCTTTCTTT.

The chain has TRBV4-3 and TRBJ2-7; possible D gene TRBD1, 6 bases. The germline V and J ends were trimmed by 0 bases and 4 bases, with 13 bases remaining between them. In germline, CDR1 is LGHNA, CDR2 YSLEER. The CDR3 extends over 15 amino acids. DNA of the CDR3: TGCGCCAGCAGCCAAGAAGGGACACGAGGGTACGAGCAGTACTTC. This codes for CASSQEGTRGYEQYF.

The chain employs TRBV6-5 and TRBJ2-3; 9 nucleotides line up with TRBD1. V gave up 8 bases and J gave up 2 bases; unmatched junction bases: 5. This CDR3 comprises 14 residues. CDR1 and CDR2 from the germline V gene are MNHEY and SVGAGI. Here the CDR3 reads CASEGTGNTDTQYF. In nucleotides, the CDR3 is TGTGCCAGCGAGGGGACAGGGAACACAGATACGCAGTATTTT.

For this clone: Mismatch with germline at one junction end may stem from a read error. The V gene is TRBV27, the J gene TRBJ1-6, with TRBD1 as a possible D gene (5 bases). Germline V gene data show CDR1 as MNHEY and CDR2 as SMNVEV (reference sequence). The CDR3 is made up of 16 amino acids. CDR3 in amino acids: CASSARGVEYNSPLHF. For the CDR3, the DNA is TGTGCTAGCAGTGCGCGGGGGGTCGAGTATAATTCACCCCTCCACTTT.

The J gene is TRBJ2-3, the V gene TRBV7-9; 13 bases align to TRBD2. The CDR3 spans 16 residues. Germline V gives CDR1 SEHNR, CDR2 FQNEAQ (reference sequence). V gave up 7 bases and J gave up 5 bases; unmatched junction bases: 9. The CDR3 reads CASTLLAGGPGDTQYF. DNA for the CDR3: TGTGCCAGCACCCTACTAGCGGGGGGGCCAGGAGATACGCAGTATTTT.

This clone was observed a single time. The chain carries TRBV7-9 and TRBJ2-7, with 7 bases aligning to TRBD1. Germline CDR1 is SEHNR and CDR2 is FQNEAQ (reference sequence). The CDR3 is 14 residues long. V shed 3 bases and J 2 bases; nucleotides not matched to a gene: 4. CDR3 sequence: CASSFIGTAYEQYF. CDR3 DNA sequence: TGTGCCAGCAGCTTTATTGGGACAGCCTACGAGCAGTACTTC.

J is TRBJ1-3 and V is TRBV5-1; D gene unclear. The V and J ends lost 4 bases and 4 bases respectively, with 15 bases between them. CDR1 and CDR2 from the germline V gene are SGHRS and YFSETQ. The CDR3 runs to 15 residues. The CDR3 nucleotides read TGCGCCAGCAGCCCGGGAGGAGGAAAAGGAAACACCATATATTTT. Amino acids: CASSPGGGKGNTIYF.

This clone was seen a handful of times. The chain has TRBV24-1 and TRBJ2-1; TRBD2 matches 12 bases. The CDR3 is 17 residues long. From germline, CDR1 is KGHDR and CDR2 SFDVKD. J lost 4 bases, V lost 4 bases, and 7 bases had no gene match. CDR3 in amino acids: CATSDATSGGHYNEQFF. The DNA of the CDR3 is TGTGCCACCAGTGACGCGACTAGCGGGGGCCATTACAATGAGCAGTTCTTC.

V is TRBV12-5 and J is TRBJ1-5; possibly TRBD1 for D (5 bases). Germline loops: CDR1 LGHNT, CDR2 FRNRAP. This CDR3 has 13 residues. The germline V and J ends were trimmed by 1 base and 7 bases, with 8 bases remaining between them. CDR3 region: CASGLAQGQPQHF. The CDR3 coding sequence is TGTGCTAGTGGTTTGGCCCAGGGCCAGCCCCAGCATTTT.